This T cell receptor (beta chain) was found in a study of CD8+ T cells in alopecia areata (dated by TCRdb to 2016 to 2019). For the wider study: The study used high-throughput TCRbeta sequencing to examine T cell clonal expansion in alopecia areata, in both the C3H/HeJ mouse model and human patients. Scalp tissue and sorted CD4+ and CD8+ peripheral blood T cells from patchy and totalis/universalis alopecia areata patients and from healthy controls were covered by human TCRbeta sequencing. Scalp clonality was compared across normal scalp (n=4), patchy alopecia areata scalp (n=8), and alopecia totalis/universalis scalp (n=8). RNA was extracted with the PAXgene miRNA kit for fixed scalp, the miRNeasy kit for PBMCs, and the RNeasy kit for mouse skin. TCRbeta CDR3 regions were amplified by immunoSEQ multiplex PCR with 35 Vbeta forward and 13 Jbeta reverse primers.

Trimming at the junction amounts to 4 bases on V and 7 bases on J, and the germline ends lie 13 bases apart. From its cysteine to its phenylalanine, the CDR3 spans 14 amino acids. The kept DNA is CDR3 alone, 42 bases in frame from the first base. CDR1 and CDR2 are drawn from the germline V gene (reference sequence): MNHEY, SMNVEV. After PBMCs were isolated by density centrifugation and stained for CD3, CD4 and CD8, a FACSAria was used to sort CD4+ and CD8+ T cells. Unaffected controls provided scalp biopsies and blood samples. Here is what the overall study found, with its caveats: Higher clonality and more expanded CD8+ clones were observed in lesional scalp than in normal scalp, particularly in alopecia totalis/universalis, a finding suggestive of antigenic drive. Shared TCR sequences between patients were less evident than in mice, which may be partly attributable to HLA diversity in the patient population. Scalp TCR repertoire analysis is complicated because resident alphabeta T cells in normal human skin are also sequenced, whereas mouse skin is dominated by gammadelta T cells.

As concerns this clone: Its binding antigen is unknown. Base qualities are not at hand, and no much larger clone is one base apart.

Libraries came from the immunoSEQ multiplex PCR assay. For TCR sequencing, RNA was extracted from every sample and reverse transcribed into cDNA to serve as template. SuperScript III was used for first-strand cDNA synthesis, primed with a 2:1 mix of oligo-dT and random hexamers. A synthetic immune receptor repertoire was used to assess amplification bias, and residual bias was removed computationally. The study's own analysis went as follows. Raw reads were preprocessed to remove errors, and CDR3 was defined by IMGT conventions from the conserved cysteine to phenylalanine. To get clonality, Shannon entropy was normalized by log2 of the number of productive unique TCRs and the result was subtracted from 1. Whether scalp clones were CD4 or CD8 was inferred by matching scalp TCRbeta sequences against CD4 and CD8 repertoires sorted from blood. Sourced from immuneACCESS, this table was stored by TCRdb with only in-frame sequences that have V and J called. A share of the clones is absent; for the studies checked, an unresolved V gene accounts for under half, and the remainder has no known explanation. Clonal size and the V and J genes are those of that table, whereas D and trimming came from the DNA. This sample comprises about 150,000 clones, approximately 60% of them detected only once. Of the sample, less than 40% is held by the ten largest clones.

The sequencing sample was made of CD8+ T cells sorted from blood. Recombination joined TRBV27 with TRBJ2-2; the D gene is perhaps TRBD2, from 6 matching bases. This clonotype originated in a human donor in good health. Read as DNA, the sequence is TGTGCCAGCAGTTGGGGGGTCTCGGGCGGGGAGCTGTTTTTT. The resulting protein is CASSWGVSGGELFF.